The 29 T cell receptor beta chains below all came from one sample that was sequenced in a study of T cells in Graves' hyperthyroidism and ophthalmopathy. Amplified regions were TCR beta CDR3 sequences from RNA transcripts. The HTBI set primed first-round TCR CDR3 RT-PCR. In TCRdb, the multiplex PCR reads were re-called with MiXCR into one record per CDR3 protein. The table has around 380,000 distinct CDR3 sequences, roughly 12% seen once. The source material was blood. The receptors originated from a man aged 30 to 45 with Graves' hyperthyroidism that later progressed to Graves' ophthalmopathy.

This clonotype was seen at least ten times. V is TRBV28 and J is TRBJ1-2; D is uncertain. The V end was cut by 1 base, the J end by 4 bases, with 7 bases between. CDR1 MDHEN and CDR2 SYDVKM come from the germline V gene. This CDR3 spans 13 amino acids. The CDR3 sequence is CASSLYALYGYTF. The CDR3, as DNA: TGTGCCAGCAGTTTATATGCCCTCTATGGCTACACCTTC.

Only a few counts were recorded for this clonotype. The chain carries TRBV4-1 and TRBJ2-3; D is unclear. Germline assignment: CDR1 MGHRA and CDR2 YSYEKL. Trimming pared 4 bases from V and 2 bases from J, leaving 13 bases between. This CDR3 spans 15 amino acids. Here the CDR3 DNA reads TGCGCCAGCAGCCGATACGTGACCCTCACAGATACGCAGTATTTT. This sequence encodes CASSRYVTLTDTQYF.

The chain is built from TRBV12-5 and TRBJ2-5, with 7 bases fitting TRBD2. There are 14 residues in the CDR3. Looked up from germline, CDR1 is LGHNT and CDR2 is FRNRAP. Trimming at V came to 6 bases and at J to 4 bases, leaving 8 bases not matched to a gene. The DNA of the CDR3 is TGTGCTAGTGGCTCGGGGGAGGGTAGAGAGACCCAGTACTTC. Protein: CASGSGEGRETQYF.

This clonotype was seen repeatedly, ten times or more. The J gene is TRBJ2-1, the V gene TRBV27; D could derive from TRBD1 or TRBD2 (5 bases each). This CDR3 has 16 residues. Trimming shortened V by 4 bases and J by 2 bases, and 15 bases separated the two germline ends. Germline assignment: CDR1 MNHEY and CDR2 SMNVEV (reference sequence). CDR3 residues: CASSSLSVGAYNEQFF. The CDR3 DNA sequence: TGTGCCAGCAGTTCCCTCTCGGTGGGGGCCTACAATGAGCAGTTCTTC.

This clonotype was recorded many times. The CDR3 reads CASSLRQGRNSGNTIYF. The CDR3 region has the DNA TGTGCCAGCAGCCTCCGACAGGGTCGGAACTCTGGAAACACCATATATTTT. The chain is built from TRBV7-9 and TRBJ1-3, with TRBD1 matching 7 bases. Trimming removed 5 bases from V and 0 bases from J; junction bases left unmatched: 10. The CDR3 covers 17 residues. CDR1 and CDR2 (germline): SEHNR, FQNEAQ (reference sequence).

This chain links TRBV13 with TRBJ2-7; no reliable D call. This CDR3 region has 12 residues. Germline V lookup: CDR1 PRHDT, CDR2 FYEKMQ (reference sequence). With 5 bases removed from V and 1 base from J, the gap between germline ends came to 6 bases. The CDR3 coding sequence is TGTGCCAGCAGCCATCGTTCCTACGAGCAGTACTTC. Protein product: CASSHRSYEQYF.

This clonotype occurred a few times. The CDR3 nucleotides are TGTGCCAGCAGCTTGCCCGGGGAGGGGACTGAAGCTTTCTTT. It translates to CASSLPGEGTEAFF. This sequence joins TRBV5-6 and TRBJ1-1; D perhaps matches TRBD1 (5 bases). CDR1 SGHDT and CDR2 YYEEEE come from the germline V gene. The CDR3 is 14 residues long. Trimming cost V 1 base and J 5 bases, with 12 bases left between them.

This clonotype was picked up a small number of times. The rearrangement links TRBV7-9 to TRBJ2-5; D gene unclear. The V gene lost 5 bases and the J gene lost 5 bases, with 12 bases spanning the gap. This CDR3 contains 13 residues. Per the germline V gene, CDR1 is SEHNR and CDR2 is FQNEAQ (reference sequence). The CDR3 DNA sequence: TGTGCCAGCAGCACCGGCATTGGGGAGACCCAGTACTTC. Its translation is CASSTGIGETQYF.

In its sample, this clonotype was seen many times. The gene calls are TRBV6-1 and TRBJ1-2, with D perhaps TRBD1 (5 bases). Trimming pared 5 bases from V and 6 bases from J, leaving 16 bases between. The CDR3 consists of 14 residues. The germline gives CDR1 MNHNS, CDR2 SASEGT. The CDR3 region is CASSNAGIRNGYTF. CDR3 coding DNA: TGTGCCAGCAGTAACGCAGGGATCAGGAATGGCTACACCTTC.

This clonotype was seen at least ten times. This chain links TRBV27 with TRBJ2-3; D perhaps matches TRBD2 (5 bases). The germline gives CDR1 MNHEY, CDR2 SMNVEV (reference sequence). Trimming removed 3 bases at V and 4 bases at J, with 20 bases between. The CDR3 runs to 17 residues. The CDR3 sequence: CASSFEPSRADPDTQYF. For the CDR3, the DNA is TGTGCCAGCAGTTTCGAACCCTCGCGGGCAGACCCAGATACGCAGTATTTT.

In its sample, this clonotype was seen many times. The chain couples TRBV28 to TRBJ1-2, with D uncertain. V lost 5 bases and J lost 2, with 18 bases in between. This CDR3 contains 16 residues. Germline-derived CDR1 and CDR2 are MDHEN and SYDVKM. The chain's CDR3 is CASSPAGSQENYGYTF. The CDR3 nucleotides are TGTGCCAGCAGTCCGGCGGGCTCGCAGGAAAACTATGGCTACACCTTC.

This clonotype was seen a few times. The J gene is TRBJ2-2, the V gene TRBV18; 9 bases line up with TRBD1. With 4 bases clipped from V and 3 bases from J, the junction kept 6 bases outside the gene matches. The CDR3 is made up of 16 amino acids. CDR1 is KGHSH and CDR2 is LQKENI in the germline V gene. CDR3 nucleotides: TGTGCCAGCTCACACCGGGACAGGGATTACACCGGGGAGCTGTTTTTT. Its translation is CASSHRDRDYTGELFF.

This clonotype was observed many times. The rearrangement links TRBV3-1 to TRBJ2-7; tentatively, D is TRBD2 (7 bases). Trimming shortened V by 3 bases and J by 7 bases, and 16 bases separated the two germline ends. Per the germline V gene, CDR1 is LGHDT and CDR2 is YNNKEL (reference sequence). The length of the CDR3 is 14 residues. CDR3 region: CASSHAAGEGEQYF. The CDR3 coding sequence is TGTGCCAGCAGCCACGCGGCAGGGGAGGGGGAGCAGTACTTC.

This rearrangement joins TRBV24-1 to TRBJ2-1, with 14 nucleotides matching TRBD2. The germline gives CDR1 KGHDR, CDR2 SFDVKD. The CDR3 loop spans 20 amino acids. V lost 3 bases and J lost 2; bases outside the gene matches: 11. CDR3 nucleotides: TGTGCCACCAGTGATCCACAAGCGACTAGCGGGGGGGGAACCTACAATGAGCAGTTCTTC. This encodes CATSDPQATSGGGTYNEQFF.

V is TRBV5-1 and J is TRBJ2-5; 10 nucleotides match TRBD2. The CDR3 sequence is 15 residues long. V trimming: 6 bases; J trimming: 2 bases; junction bases outside the gene matches: 7. CDR1 SGHRS and CDR2 YFSETQ come from the germline V gene. The CDR3 spells CASKTASGGQETQYF. The DNA for the CDR3 is TGCGCCAGCAAGACGGCTAGCGGGGGACAAGAGACCCAGTACTTC.

This clonotype came up many times. The J gene is TRBJ2-1, the V gene TRBV9, with D perhaps TRBD2 (5 bases). The length of the CDR3 is 15 residues. Trimming removed 0 bases from V and 0 bases from J, with 7 bases in between. Germline V lookup: CDR1 SGDLS, CDR2 YYNGEE. The CDR3 protein is CASSVVGSSYNEQFF. Here the CDR3 DNA reads TGTGCCAGCAGCGTAGTAGGGAGCTCCTACAATGAGCAGTTCTTC.

There are many counts of this clonotype. The chain employs TRBV7-9 and TRBJ1-1; D might be TRBD1 (5 bases). CDR1 is SEHNR and CDR2 is FQNEAQ in the germline V gene (reference sequence). The length of the CDR3 is 12 residues. V dropped 0 bases and J dropped 9 bases, with 8 bases sitting between them. CDR3 residues: CASSLAQAKAFF. DNA for the CDR3: TGTGCCAGCAGCTTAGCACAGGCCAAAGCTTTCTTT.

This clonotype was picked up a small number of times. The chain carries TRBV6-2 or TRBV6-3 and TRBJ1-2; 9 bases agree with TRBD1. CDR1 and CDR2 from the germline V gene are MNHEY and SVGEGT. V lost 6 bases to trimming and J lost 3 bases; unmatched junction nucleotides: 11. This CDR3 region has 16 residues. Here the CDR3 reads CASSSHLRTGDYGYTF. The DNA of the CDR3 is TGTGCCAGCAGCTCGCACCTAAGGACAGGGGACTATGGCTACACCTTC.

This clonotype was detected ten times or more. J is TRBJ2-7 and V is TRBV7-8; D gene ambiguous. Trimming removed 5 bases from V and 0 bases from J, with 17 bases in between. Germline loops: CDR1 SGHVS, CDR2 FQNEAQ. The CDR3 totals 16 residues. The chain's CDR3 is CASSSREQQFSYEQYF. The DNA for the CDR3 is TGTGCCAGCAGCAGTCGTGAGCAACAATTCTCCTACGAGCAGTACTTC. Full variable domain (rest looked up from reference TRBV7-8 and TRBJ2-7): GAGVSQSPRYKVAKRGQDVALRCDPISGHVSLFWYQQALGQGPEFLTYFQNEAQLDKSGLPSDRFFAERPEGSVSTLKIQRTQQEDSAVYLCASSSREQQFSYEQYFGPGTRLTVT.

This clonotype was picked up many times. The chain is built from TRBV10-2 and TRBJ1-1; D may be TRBD1 (5 bases). Trimming pared 7 bases from V and 1 base from J, leaving 22 bases between. The CDR3 sequence is 17 residues long. Per the germline V gene, CDR1 is WSHSY and CDR2 is SAAADI. In DNA, the CDR3 is TGCGCCAGCACCCCGGGGGGGGTGGCTGCGGGGAACACTGAAGCTTTCTTT. Amino acids: CASTPGGVAAGNTEAFF.

The chain uses TRBV19 and TRBJ2-3, with 10 bases lining up with TRBD2. CDR1 is LNHDA and CDR2 is SQIVND in the germline V gene (reference sequence). J lost 1 base, V lost 2 bases, and 6 bases had no gene match. The CDR3 has 17 amino acids. The CDR3 region is CASSIQAGGPGTDTQYF. The CDR3 DNA reads TGTGCCAGTAGTATACAAGCGGGGGGGCCGGGCACAGATACGCAGTATTTT.

This clonotype has ten or more counts. This chain uses TRBV7-2 with TRBJ2-2, with a weak D call TRBD2 (5 bases). The CDR3 consists of 14 residues. V dropped 5 bases and J dropped 1 base, with 8 bases sitting between them. Germline-derived CDR1 and CDR2 are SGHTA and FQGNSA. CDR3: CASSPTRNTGELFF. The CDR3 DNA follows: TGTGCCAGCAGCCCTACTAGGAACACCGGGGAGCTGTTTTTT.

This clonotype has just a few counts. The chain recombines TRBV6-1 with TRBJ1-2; unclear D gene. The CDR3 covers 15 residues. Germline CDR1 and CDR2: MNHNS and SASEGT. V was pared by 5 bases and J by 4 bases, with 17 bases between. The chain's CDR3 is CASSPSGSARYGYTF. The CDR3 coding sequence is TGTGCCAGCAGTCCCTCGGGGTCAGCTCGCTATGGCTACACCTTC.

With regard to this clonotype: Since the CDR3 does not end with the conserved phenylalanine or tryptophan, this likely comes from a read error. This rearrangement joins TRBV9 to TRBJ2-3, with TRBD2 matching 8 bases. The germline CDR1 and CDR2 sequences are SGDLS and YYNGEE. Unmatched junction bases numbered 9, after V lost 4 bases and J lost 2 bases. CDR3 length equals 16 residues. This CDR3 reads CASSTRGGYVTDTQYC. CDR3 bases: TGTGCCAGCAGCACCCGCGGGGGGTATGTCACAGATACGCAGTATTGT.

Only a few counts were recorded for this clonotype. This chain links TRBV7-8 with TRBJ1-5; D uncertain. Trimming removed 1 base from V and 7 bases from J, with 14 bases in between. There are 15 residues in the CDR3. Germline CDR1 SGHVS, CDR2 FQNEAQ. The CDR3 protein is CASSLEAGNKQPQHF. In nucleotides, the CDR3 is TGTGCCAGCAGCTTAGAGGCTGGGAACAAGCAGCCCCAGCATTTT.

This clonotype was observed a few times. V gene TRBV20-1 combines with J gene TRBJ2-2; no clear D gene. CDR1 DFQATT and CDR2 SNEGSKA come from the germline V gene (reference sequence). CDR3 size: 12 residues. V was shortened by 1 base and J by 6 bases, with 6 bases between the two germline ends. The CDR3 DNA follows: TGCAGTGCTAGAGTAGTCCCCGGGGAGCTGTTTTTT. Its protein is CSARVVPGELFF.

This chain joins TRBV5-1 and TRBJ1-3, with TRBD1 matching over 7 bases. Germline V gene sequence: CDR1 SGHRS, CDR2 YFSETQ. The length of the CDR3 is 13 residues. V was clipped by 4 bases and J by 4 bases; unmatched bases: 2. CDR3 nucleotide sequence: TGCGCCAGCAGCGCGGGACAGGGAAACACCATATATTTT. Encoded protein: CASSAGQGNTIYF.

This clonotype was counted at least ten times. The rearrangement links TRBV10-2 to TRBJ1-1, with 10 bases identical to TRBD1. The junction had 5 bases not matched to a gene; V was cut back by 8 bases and J by 5 bases. Germline V gene sequence: CDR1 WSHSY, CDR2 SAAADI. The CDR3 is 13 amino acids. In DNA form, the CDR3 reads TGCGCCAGCGGGGACAGGGGAAGAACTGAAGCTTTCTTT. Amino acid sequence: CASGDRGRTEAFF.

V gene TRBV9 combines with J gene TRBJ2-2; a weak D match, TRBD1 (5 bases). CDR1 SGDLS and CDR2 YYNGEE come from the germline V gene. The CDR3 runs 14 residues. Trimming took off 0 bases at V and 3 bases at J, with 6 bases between the two ends. CDR3 sequence (DNA): TGTGCCAGCAGCGTAGAAGGGGACACCGGGGAGCTGTTTTTT. Its translation: CASSVEGDTGELFF. Full variable domain (outside the CDR3, taken from reference TRBV9 and TRBJ2-2): DSGVTQTPKHLITATGQRVTLRCSPRSGDLSVYWYQQSLDQGLQFLIQYYNGEERAKGNILERFSAQQFPDLHSELNLSSLELGDSALYFCASSVEGDTGELFFGEGSRLTVL.